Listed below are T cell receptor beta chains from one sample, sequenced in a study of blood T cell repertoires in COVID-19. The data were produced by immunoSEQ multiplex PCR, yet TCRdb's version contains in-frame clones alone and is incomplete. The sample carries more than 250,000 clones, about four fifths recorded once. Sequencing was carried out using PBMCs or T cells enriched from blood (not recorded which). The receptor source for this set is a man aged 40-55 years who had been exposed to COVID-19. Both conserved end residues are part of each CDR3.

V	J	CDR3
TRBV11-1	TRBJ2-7	CASSSHGVTYEQYF
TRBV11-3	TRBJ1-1	CASSRPGEAEAFF
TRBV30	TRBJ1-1	CAWGHRDFTEAFF
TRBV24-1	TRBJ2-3	CATSDSGLAGGTSTDTQYF
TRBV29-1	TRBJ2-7	CSVGDRGGPWEQYF
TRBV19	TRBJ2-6	CASSIVRATGGASGANVLTF
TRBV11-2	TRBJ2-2	CASSSFVPGELFF
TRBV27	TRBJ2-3	CASSLAGVVDTQYF
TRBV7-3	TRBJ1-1	CASSPGQGNTEAFF
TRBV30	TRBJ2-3	CAWSPGTSGHTDTQYF
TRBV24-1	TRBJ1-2	CATSDLQGRGYTF
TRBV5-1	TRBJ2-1	CASRTSGGASYNEQFF
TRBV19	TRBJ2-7	CASSVDRGPYEQYF
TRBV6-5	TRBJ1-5	CASSRGQTSNQPQHF
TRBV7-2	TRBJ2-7	CASSLVGSGATEQYF
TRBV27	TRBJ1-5	CASRRTVNQPQHF
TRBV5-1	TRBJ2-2	CASSEGLAGRTGELFF
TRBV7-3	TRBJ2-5	CASSSSTVETQYF
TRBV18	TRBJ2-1	CASSPPGLVINEQFF
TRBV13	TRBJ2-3	CASSPGQGSSYGDTQYF
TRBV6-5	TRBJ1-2	CASTSGQGGKDRF
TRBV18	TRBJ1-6	CASSPPGLPITNSPLHF
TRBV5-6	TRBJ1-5	CASSETGQQPQHF
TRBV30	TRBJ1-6	CAWSVARTPGNSPLHF
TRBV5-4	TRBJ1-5	CASSATIGQPQHF
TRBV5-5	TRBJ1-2	CASSLTRDWYGYTF
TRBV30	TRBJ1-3	CAWEKWTGILRNTIYF
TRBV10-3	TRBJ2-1	CAIMSSSYNEQFF
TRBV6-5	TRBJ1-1	CASSSRDSRKAFF
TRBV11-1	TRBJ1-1	CASSLIQGASTEAFF
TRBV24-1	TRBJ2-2	CATSGGANTGELFF
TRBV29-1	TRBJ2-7	CSVLSDYEQYF
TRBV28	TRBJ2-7	CASSYLSYEQYF
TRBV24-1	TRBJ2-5	CATRGQGVETQYF